The 28 T cell receptor beta chains below were found in one sample sequenced in a study of T cell responses to AZD1222 COVID-19 vaccine. The assay was immunoSEQ multiplex PCR, and TCRdb's table has in-frame clones only and misses some. Among over 150,000 clones listed, approximately 94% were seen once. The source material was peripheral blood, sampled 28 days after the second AZD1222 dose. The receptors were sampled from an adult who received the AZD1222 COVID-19 vaccine.

The chain recombines TRBV19 with TRBJ2-1, with D unresolved. Germline V gene lookup returns CDR1 LNHDA and CDR2 SQIVND (reference sequence). V lost 3 bases to trimming and J lost 6 bases, with 9 bases between them. This CDR3 spans 13 amino acids. CDR3 protein: CASSIRSRNEQFF. As DNA, the CDR3 is TGTGCCAGTAGTATCCGATCCCGCAATGAGCAGTTCTTC.

The chain is built from TRBV11-3 and TRBJ2-5, with TRBD2 matching 7 bases. Per germline, CDR1 SGHNT and CDR2 YENEEA. The CDR3 has 17 amino acids. V was clipped by 2 bases and J by 1 base; unmatched bases: 10. The CDR3 protein is CASSLSWRGLPQETQYF. CDR3 DNA: TGTGCCAGCAGCTTATCATGGCGGGGACTACCCCAAGAGACCCAGTACTTC.

The chain joins TRBV19 to TRBJ1-1; no definite D call. Germline-derived CDR1 and CDR2 are LNHDA and SQIVND (reference sequence). V lost 0 bases and J lost 5, with 7 bases in between. The length of the CDR3 is 13 residues. CDR3: CASSIDRSTEAFF. The CDR3 DNA reads as TGTGCCAGTAGTATAGATAGGAGTACTGAAGCTTTCTTT.

The chain employs TRBV19 and TRBJ1-1; D is undetermined. Trimming removed 4 bases from V and 1 base from J, with 10 bases in between. Germline V CDR1 and CDR2: LNHDA, SQIVND (reference sequence). The CDR3 spans 14 residues. DNA for the CDR3: TGTGCCAGTAGTACCCTCACCCCGAACACTGAAGCTTTCTTT. It encodes CASSTLTPNTEAFF.

CDR3 amino acids: CASSLKTSGGAYEQYF. The CDR3 DNA reads as TGTGCCAGCAGTTTAAAGACTAGCGGGGGGGCCTACGAGCAGTACTTC. The V and J genes are TRBV28 and TRBJ2-7, with TRBD2 matching 14 bases. Germline V gene data show CDR1 as MDHEN and CDR2 as SYDVKM. V trimming: 2 bases; J trimming: 2 bases; junction bases outside the gene matches: 2. The CDR3 length is 16 residues.

The chain has TRBV5-6 and TRBJ2-7; D is perhaps TRBD1 (6 bases). Deletions cut 4 bases from V and 0 bases from J, with 14 bases between. The CDR3 has 15 amino acids. Germline V lookup: CDR1 SGHDT, CDR2 YYEEEE. CDR3 sequence: CASSTTGWASYEQYF. The CDR3 bases are TGTGCCAGCAGCACCACAGGGTGGGCCTCCTACGAGCAGTACTTC.

V and J are TRBV5-6 and TRBJ1-4, with D possibly being TRBD1 (6 bases). CDR1 SGHDT and CDR2 YYEEEE come from the germline V gene. The germline V and J ends were trimmed by 4 bases and 5 bases, with 15 bases remaining between them. The CDR3 length is 15 residues. CDR3 nucleotides: TGTGCCAGCAGCCCTACAGGGCGGGTAAATGAAAAACTGTTTTTT. This sequence encodes CASSPTGRVNEKLFF.

This clone was seen once. This sequence joins TRBV6-5 and TRBJ1-2; 10 positions agree with TRBD1. V trimming: 2 bases; J trimming: 7 bases; junction bases outside the gene matches: 1. Germline V gives CDR1 MNHEY, CDR2 SVGAGI. The CDR3 sequence is 13 residues long. CDR3 sequence reads: CASSYGTGVGYTF. The CDR3 nucleotides are TGTGCCAGCAGTTACGGGACAGGGGTTGGCTACACCTTC.

The V and J genes are TRBV6-6 and TRBJ2-3; 8 bases map to TRBD2. The CDR3 is made up of 15 amino acids. From germline, CDR1 is MNHNY and CDR2 SVGAGI (reference sequence). Trimming took 4 bases from V and 0 from J; bases not matched to a gene: 3. CDR3 nucleotides: TGTGCCAGCAGTTCGCGGGGGGTCAGCACAGATACGCAGTATTTT. The encoded protein is CASSSRGVSTDTQYF.

In its sample, this clone was seen once. The V gene is TRBV5-1, the J gene TRBJ2-3, with TRBD2 matching over 14 bases. CDR3 length: 16 amino acids. Trimming took 7 bases from V and 2 from J; bases not matched to a gene: 6. Germline V lookup: CDR1 SGHRS, CDR2 YFSETQ. Written as DNA, the CDR3 is TGCGCCAGCTCTAGACTAGCGGGAGGGTCCACAGATACGCAGTATTTT. Translating it yields CASSRLAGGSTDTQYF.

This chain joins TRBV27 and TRBJ1-1, with D maybe TRBD1 (5 bases). This CDR3 is 15 amino acids long. Looked up from germline, CDR1 is MNHEY and CDR2 is SMNVEV (reference sequence). V gave up 2 bases and J gave up 6 bases, with 16 bases separating them. The chain's CDR3 is CASSLAGLGRPEAFF. The CDR3 bases are TGTGCCAGCAGTTTAGCGGGGTTGGGACGCCCTGAAGCTTTCTTT.

This chain uses TRBV2 with TRBJ2-1; 8 nucleotides line up with TRBD1. Losses at the gene ends were 7 bases for V and 8 bases for J; bases not matched to a gene: 10. The CDR3 is made up of 14 amino acids. Germline V gene lookup returns CDR1 SNHLY and CDR2 FYNNEI. CDR3 sequence: CASTTRTGLDEQFF. CDR3 bases: TGTGCCAGCACTACCAGGACAGGGCTCGATGAGCAGTTCTTC.

The sample holds one count of this clone. The rearrangement uses TRBV5-4 and TRBJ1-5, with a weak D call TRBD1 (5 bases). Per germline, CDR1 SGHNT and CDR2 YYREEE (reference sequence). There are 14 residues in the CDR3. V lost 2 bases to trimming and J lost 7 bases, with 13 bases between them. CDR3 sequence reads: CASSLPGIGQPQHF. The DNA of the CDR3 is TGTGCCAGCAGCTTACCAGGGATCGGGCAGCCCCAGCATTTT.

This clone was detected a few times. The chain joins TRBV28 to TRBJ2-7; no clear D. Germline lookup yields CDR1 MDHEN and CDR2 SYDVKM. Trimming left V 3 bases short and J 1 base short, with 7 bases between. The CDR3 sequence is 13 residues long. The CDR3 DNA follows: TGTGCCAGCAGTTTGGTCAGTTCCTACGAGCAGTACTTC. This codes for CASSLVSSYEQYF.

This sequence joins TRBV2 and TRBJ2-3; 8 nucleotides match TRBD1. Germline-derived CDR1 and CDR2 are SNHLY and FYNNEI. The CDR3 extends over 15 amino acids. With V trimmed by 6 bases and J by 2 bases, 7 bases remained unmatched. Here the CDR3 reads CASRMDRAHTDTQYF. The CDR3 DNA reads TGTGCCAGCAGAATGGACAGGGCACACACAGATACGCAGTATTTT.

This chain links TRBV9 with TRBJ2-3; 9 nucleotides line up with TRBD2. This CDR3 contains 14 residues. Germline values: CDR1 SGDLS, CDR2 YYNGEE. The V and J ends lost 2 bases and 3 bases, in that order; junction bases with no gene match: 1. The DNA for the CDR3 is TGTGCCAGCAGCGTGAGCGGGGGGACAGATACGCAGTATTTT. Protein product: CASSVSGGTDTQYF.

The genes are TRBV28 and TRBJ1-1; no clear D gene. This CDR3 contains 9 residues. V lost 2 bases to trimming and J lost 11 bases, with 3 bases between them. Germline lookup yields CDR1 MDHEN and CDR2 SYDVKM. As DNA, the CDR3 is TGTGCCAGCAGTTTAAATGCTTTCTTT. Amino acid sequence: CASSLNAFF.

The V and J genes are TRBV19 and TRBJ1-4, with 9 bases that match TRBD1. This CDR3 comprises 15 residues. The germline V gene has CDR1 LNHDA and CDR2 SQIVND (reference sequence). Germline trimming cut 1 base from V and 6 bases from J; bases unmatched to any gene: 3. The CDR3, as DNA: TGTGCCAGTAGTATAGCAGGGACAGGGCATGAAAAACTGTTTTTT. Its protein is CASSIAGTGHEKLFF.

The chain couples TRBV7-9 to TRBJ2-5; either TRBD1 or TRBD2 may fit D (5 bases each). V lost 3 bases and J lost 0, with 8 bases in between. The CDR3 contains 14 residues. From germline, CDR1 is SEHNR and CDR2 FQNEAQ (reference sequence). DNA of the CDR3: TGTGCCAGCAGCTTCGAGGGGCACCAAGAGACCCAGTACTTC. It encodes CASSFEGHQETQYF. Filled out from reference TRBV7-9 and TRBJ2-5, the complete variable domain reads DTGVSQNPRHKITKRGQNVTFRCDPISEHNRLYWYRQTLGQGPEFLTYFQNEAQLEKSRLLSDRFSAERPKGSFSTLEIQRTEQGDSAMYLCASSFEGHQETQYFGPGTRLLVL.

The chain employs TRBV6-4 and TRBJ2-1; 10 positions match TRBD1. V shed 4 bases, J shed 8 bases, and the junction held 17 bases outside the gene matches. Germline CDR1 reads MRHNA; CDR2 reads SNTAGT. The CDR3 is made up of 18 amino acids. The CDR3 region has the DNA TGTGCCAGCAGTGTCCTGAAAGTGACAGGGGGCGCAGGGGATGAGCAGTTCTTC. Its translation: CASSVLKVTGGAGDEQFF.

This clone was recorded a few times. The rearrangement joins TRBV30 to TRBJ1-1; 7 bases align to TRBD1. Germline CDR1 is GTSNPN and CDR2 is SVGIG (reference sequence). The V gene end was trimmed by 3 bases and the J gene end by 7 bases; junction bases not matched to a gene: 8. The length of the CDR3 is 13 residues. The CDR3 here is CAWSADRTYEAFF. DNA for the CDR3: TGTGCCTGGAGCGCGGACAGGACCTATGAAGCTTTCTTT.

V usage is TRBV10-3 and J usage is TRBJ2-7; 8 bases line up with TRBD2. With 4 bases clipped from V and 5 bases from J, the junction kept 10 bases outside the gene matches. Germline V gene data show CDR1 as ENHRY and CDR2 as SYGVKD. There are 15 residues in the CDR3. The CDR3 loop reads CAISVTLADFNEQYF. Here the CDR3 DNA reads TGTGCCATCAGTGTCACACTAGCGGACTTTAACGAGCAGTACTTC.

Concerning this clone: At one end, the junction sequence differs from germline, possibly due to a read error. The gene calls are TRBV24-1 and TRBJ2-5; unclear D gene. The CDR3 runs 9 residues. Germline V CDR1 and CDR2: KGHDR, SFDVKD. The CDR3 sequence is CAARETQYF. As DNA, the CDR3 is TGTGCCGCCAGAGAGACCCAGTACTTC.

This clone was seen a handful of times. This chain uses TRBV7-2 with TRBJ2-2; no firm D call. Germline V gene data show CDR1 as SGHTA and CDR2 as FQGNSA. Trimming pared 5 bases from V and 6 bases from J, leaving 7 bases between. The CDR3 spans 12 residues. CDR3 sequence reads: CASSHNPGELFF. The CDR3 DNA follows: TGTGCCAGCAGCCATAACCCCGGGGAGCTGTTTTTT.

This clone was seen only once. The V call is TRBV5-4, the J call TRBJ2-1; TRBD1 agrees at 10 bases. The CDR3 sequence is 16 residues long. The germline CDR1 and CDR2 sequences are SGHNT and YYREEE (reference sequence). The junction had 11 bases not matched to a gene; V was cut back by 4 bases and J by 7 bases. The CDR3 reads CASSRLLGQGRNEQFF. The CDR3 coding sequence is TGTGCCAGCAGCCGCCTGCTGGGACAGGGGAGGAATGAGCAGTTCTTC.

This sequence joins TRBV28 and TRBJ1-5, with D perhaps TRBD1 (6 bases). This CDR3 comprises 15 residues. Germline V gene sequence: CDR1 MDHEN, CDR2 SYDVKM. Trimming shortened V by 6 bases and J by 0 bases, and 12 bases separated the two germline ends. CDR3 in amino acids: CASREGGRSNQPQHF. For the CDR3, the DNA is TGTGCCAGCAGGGAGGGGGGCCGTAGCAATCAGCCCCAGCATTTT.

The chain's CDR3 is CASTKAESSGLKQYF. In DNA form, the CDR3 reads TGTGCCAGCACCAAAGCGGAGTCTAGCGGTTTAAAGCAGTACTTC. The chain is built from TRBV3-1 (or the pseudogene TRBV3-2) and TRBJ2-7, with TRBD2 matching 7 bases. The germline V gene has CDR1 LGHDT and CDR2 YNNKEL (reference sequence). The CDR3 loop spans 15 amino acids. V was clipped by 7 bases and J by 8 bases; unmatched bases: 17.

The V gene is TRBV9, the J gene TRBJ1-2; D may be TRBD1 (5 bases). CDR1 SGDLS and CDR2 YYNGEE come from the germline V gene. V was shortened by 1 base and J by 7 bases, with 8 bases between the two germline ends. The CDR3 extends over 12 amino acids. The CDR3 bases are TGTGCCAGCAGCGTAATCGGGGGTGGCTACACCTTC. Translating gives CASSVIGGGYTF.